Listed below are T cell receptor beta chains from one sample, sequenced in a study of blood T cell repertoires in COVID-19. Assay: immunoSEQ multiplex PCR; the TCRdb copy retains only in-frame clones and omits some. Of 110,000 or so clones detected, about 85% appear once; the ten largest clones hold more than 3%. The sequenced material came from peripheral blood. All receptors derive from a man in his forties or fifties with acute or convalescent COVID-19. Each CDR3 is given with its conserved first and last residue. A D gene is named only where the DNA matches it firmly. Expanded clones are given a class, and other clones once, few, many or no size at all.

D gene: TRBD1; V gene: TRBV19; clone size: NA; J gene: TRBJ1-2; CDR3 DNA: TGTGCCAGTAGTAGCGGACAGGCTAGCTATGGCTACACCTTC; CDR3 protein: CASSSGQASYGYTF
D gene: TRBD1; V gene: TRBV24-1; clone size: NA; J gene: TRBJ1-5; CDR3 DNA: TGTGCCACCAGTGGACAGGGGGTCAATCAGCCCCAGCATTTT; CDR3 protein: CATSGQGVNQPQHF
D gene: TRBD1; V gene: TRBV6-5; clone size: NA; J gene: TRBJ2-7; CDR3 DNA: TGTGCCAGCAGGGGGATGGGGACAGGGGTTGACGAGCAGTACTTC; CDR3 protein: CASRGMGTGVDEQYF
D gene: NA; V gene: TRBV7-9; clone size: few; J gene: TRBJ1-1; CDR3 DNA: TGTGCCAGCAGTTTGACAGAAGAAGCTTTCTTT; CDR3 protein: CASSLTEEAFF
D gene: TRBD1; V gene: TRBV2; clone size: few; J gene: TRBJ1-4; CDR3 DNA: TGTGCCAGCGGAGACAGGGCACAAAATGAAAAACTGTTTTTT; CDR3 protein: CASGDRAQNEKLFF
D gene: NA; V gene: TRBV7-9; clone size: few; J gene: TRBJ2-7; CDR3 DNA: TGTGCCAGCAGCATTCGGCTGCGGGAAAACTACGAGCAGTACTTC; CDR3 protein: CASSIRLRENYEQYF
D gene: NA; V gene: TRBV4-3; clone size: NA; J gene: TRBJ1-1; CDR3 DNA: TGCGCCAGCAGCCAAGACGGCAGGGGGAACACTGAAGCTTTCTTT; CDR3 protein: CASSQDGRGNTEAFF
D gene: NA; V gene: TRBV19; clone size: NA; J gene: TRBJ1-5; CDR3 DNA: TGTGCCAGTAGTATGGGGCGACCCCAGCATTTT; CDR3 protein: CASSMGRPQHF
D gene: NA; V gene: TRBV2; clone size: NA; J gene: TRBJ1-1; CDR3 DNA: TGTGCCAGCAGTCAAAATACAGGTACTGAAGCTTTCTTT; CDR3 protein: CASSQNTGTEAFF
D gene: TRBD1; V gene: TRBV20-1; clone size: few; J gene: TRBJ1-5; CDR3 DNA: TGCAGTGCTAGTTCAGAGGGGGCCGGCAATCAGCCCCAGCATTTT; CDR3 protein: CSASSEGAGNQPQHF
D gene: TRBD1; V gene: TRBV5-1; clone size: few; J gene: TRBJ1-1; CDR3 DNA: TGCGCCAGCAGCCCGGTGCAGGGGGAGGCTGAAGCTTTCTTT; CDR3 protein: CASSPVQGEAEAFF
D gene: NA; V gene: TRBV18; clone size: NA; J gene: TRBJ2-1; CDR3 DNA: TGTGCCAGCTCTCCTGGGCAGACCTACTACAATGAGCAGTTCTTC; CDR3 protein: CASSPGQTYYNEQFF
D gene: TRBD1; V gene: TRBV4-1; clone size: NA; J gene: TRBJ2-7; CDR3 DNA: TGCGCCAGCAGCCAAGTCCCGTTTAGGGGGCCCATCGAGCAGTACTTC; CDR3 protein: CASSQVPFRGPIEQYF
D gene: NA; V gene: TRBV28; clone size: NA; J gene: TRBJ1-4; CDR3 DNA: TGTGCCAGCAGTTTCCAGGGAGGGAATGAAAAACTGTTTTTT; CDR3 protein: CASSFQGGNEKLFF
D gene: TRBD2; V gene: TRBV6-5; clone size: NA; J gene: TRBJ2-5; CDR3 DNA: TGTGCCAGCAGCCCCGGGACCGGGGGGGCCCAGTACTTC; CDR3 protein: CASSPGTGGAQYF
D gene: TRBD1; V gene: TRBV5-5; clone size: NA; J gene: TRBJ2-7; CDR3 DNA: TGTGCCAGCAGCTCGGACAGGGGCTACGAGCAGTACTTC; CDR3 protein: CASSSDRGYEQYF
D gene: NA; V gene: TRBV5-4; clone size: NA; J gene: TRBJ2-5; CDR3 DNA: TGTGCCAGCAGCTTGGACTACGCAAGCCAGGAGACCCAGTACTTC; CDR3 protein: CASSLDYASQETQYF
D gene: TRBD1; V gene: TRBV15; clone size: NA; J gene: TRBJ1-5; CDR3 DNA: TGTGCCACCAGCAGATCCGACAGGGCGTTGCAGCCCCAGCATTTT; CDR3 protein: CATSRSDRALQPQHF
D gene: NA; V gene: TRBV24-1; clone size: NA; J gene: TRBJ1-5; CDR3 DNA: TGTGCCGTTCAACAGGGAGATCAGCCCCAGCATTTT; CDR3 protein: CAVQQGDQPQHF
D gene: NA; V gene: TRBV27; clone size: NA; J gene: TRBJ1-6; CDR3 DNA: TGTGCCAGCAGTTTTGTCAGGGGCTCCTATAATTCACCCCTCCACTTT; CDR3 protein: CASSFVRGSYNSPLHF
D gene: NA; V gene: TRBV9; clone size: NA; J gene: TRBJ2-1; CDR3 DNA: TGTGCCAGCAGCATGGACTTCCCCTCCTACAATGAGCAGTTCTTC; CDR3 protein: CASSMDFPSYNEQFF
D gene: NA; V gene: TRBV5-5; clone size: NA; J gene: TRBJ1-1; CDR3 DNA: TGTGCCAGCAGCTCGAGCGGGTACACTGAAGCTTTCTTT; CDR3 protein: CASSSSGYTEAFF
D gene: NA; V gene: TRBV2; clone size: NA; J gene: TRBJ2-7; CDR3 DNA: TGTGCCAGCAGTGATGACAGACTGCCCTACGAGCAGTACTTC; CDR3 protein: CASSDDRLPYEQYF
D gene: TRBD1; V gene: TRBV7-2; clone size: NA; J gene: TRBJ1-3; CDR3 DNA: TGTGCCAGCAGGGACAGGGGCTCTGGAAACACCATATATTTT; CDR3 protein: CASRDRGSGNTIYF
D gene: NA; V gene: TRBV18; clone size: NA; J gene: TRBJ1-4; CDR3 DNA: TGTGCCAGCTCACCACGAGCGACAGCAACTAATGAAAAACTGTTTTTT; CDR3 protein: CASSPRATATNEKLFF
D gene: TRBD1; V gene: TRBV12-5; clone size: NA; J gene: TRBJ2-2; CDR3 DNA: TGTGCTAGTGGTATTAGGGACAGGGAGTACACCGGGGAGCTGTTTTTT; CDR3 protein: CASGIRDREYTGELFF
D gene: NA; V gene: TRBV6-1; clone size: NA; J gene: TRBJ1-1; CDR3 DNA: TGTGCCAGCAGTGAGCTCCTGACAGCGATGAACACTGAAGCTTTCTTT; CDR3 protein: CASSELLTAMNTEAFF
D gene: NA; V gene: TRBV11-2; clone size: NA; J gene: TRBJ2-1; CDR3 DNA: TGTGCCAGCAGCTTAGAGAGGAATGAGCAGTTCTTC; CDR3 protein: CASSLERNEQFF
D gene: TRBD2; V gene: TRBV4-1; clone size: once; J gene: TRBJ2-4; CDR3 DNA: TGCGCCAGCAGCCAAGACCCGGGACTAGGACTAGCCAAAAACATTCAGTACTTC; CDR3 protein: CASSQDPGLGLAKNIQYF
D gene: NA; V gene: TRBV12-3/TRBV12-4; clone size: NA; J gene: TRBJ1-2; CDR3 DNA: TGTGCCAGCAGCACAGGGATGGGTGGCTACACCTTC; CDR3 protein: CASSTGMGGYTF
D gene: TRBD1; V gene: TRBV19; clone size: NA; J gene: TRBJ1-6; CDR3 DNA: TGTGCCAGTAGGGAGACAGGGGCCCCCGAGAATTCACCCCTCCACTTT; CDR3 protein: CASRETGAPENSPLHF
D gene: NA; V gene: TRBV4-3; clone size: NA; J gene: TRBJ1-5; CDR3 DNA: TGCGCCAGCAGCCAAGGGCTGAATAGCAATCAGCCCCAGCATTTT; CDR3 protein: CASSQGLNSNQPQHF
D gene: TRBD1; V gene: TRBV7-9; clone size: NA; J gene: TRBJ2-1; CDR3 DNA: TGTGCCAGCAGCCCTTTCCGGGACAGGGGGCAGAATGAGCAGTTCTTC; CDR3 protein: CASSPFRDRGQNEQFF
D gene: NA; V gene: TRBV4-1; clone size: NA; J gene: TRBJ2-5; CDR3 DNA: TGCGCCAGCAGCCAAGTCGTTGCGTTCACGGAGACCCAGTACTTC; CDR3 protein: CASSQVVAFTETQYF
D gene: NA; V gene: TRBV11-2; clone size: NA; J gene: TRBJ2-7; CDR3 DNA: TGTGCCAGCAGCGCCTGGACGGGGAGCTCCTACGAGCAGTACTTC; CDR3 protein: CASSAWTGSSYEQYF
D gene: NA; V gene: TRBV7-9; clone size: NA; J gene: TRBJ2-1; CDR3 DNA: TGTGCCAGCAGCCCTACGGGGATCAATGAGCAGTTCTTC; CDR3 protein: CASSPTGINEQFF
D gene: TRBD1; V gene: TRBV5-4; clone size: NA; J gene: TRBJ1-2; CDR3 DNA: TGTGCCAGCACCTCACCGGACAGGGTTAACTATGGCTACACCTTC; CDR3 protein: CASTSPDRVNYGYTF
D gene: TRBD1; V gene: TRBV6-1; clone size: NA; J gene: TRBJ1-4; CDR3 DNA: TGTGCCAGCAGTGAAGACAGGGGGTATGAAAAACTGTTTTTT; CDR3 protein: CASSEDRGYEKLFF